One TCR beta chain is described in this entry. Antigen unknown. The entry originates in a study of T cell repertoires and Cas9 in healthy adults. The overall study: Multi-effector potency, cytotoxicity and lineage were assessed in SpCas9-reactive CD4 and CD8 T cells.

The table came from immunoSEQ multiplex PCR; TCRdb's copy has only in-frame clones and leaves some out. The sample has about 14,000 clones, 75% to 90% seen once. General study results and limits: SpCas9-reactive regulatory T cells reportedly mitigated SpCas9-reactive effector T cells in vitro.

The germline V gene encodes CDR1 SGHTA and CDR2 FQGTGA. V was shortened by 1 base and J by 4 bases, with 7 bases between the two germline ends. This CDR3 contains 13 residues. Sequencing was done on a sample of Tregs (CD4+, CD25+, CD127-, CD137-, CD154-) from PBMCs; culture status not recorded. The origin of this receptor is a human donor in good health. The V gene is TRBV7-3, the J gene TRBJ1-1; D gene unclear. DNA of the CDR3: TGTGCCAGCAGCTTAATGCACAGCACTGAAGCTTTCTTT. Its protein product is CASSLMHSTEAFF.